The entry below gives a single T cell receptor (beta chain) sequence along with its context. The antigen it recognizes is unknown. Nothing much larger sits one base from this clone, and base qualities are not available. This sample was taken from a study of T-cell memory formation after mild COVID-19 (dated by TCRdb to 2020 to 2022). With respect to the entire study: TCR sequence clusters from the two donors were found to be largely donor specific. Longitudinal TCRalpha and TCRbeta repertoire sequencing tracked T-cell clones expanding and contracting after mild COVID-19 in a couple of donors. Two young, previously healthy adult volunteers made up the cohort, one male and one female. The study at large found these results: Balanced CD4/CD8 phenotypes were observed for clones contracting from day 15 to 85, whereas a bias towards CD4+ was observed for a second wave of clones expanding from day 15 to 37. Whether the second-wave clones peaking on day 37 were SARS-CoV-2 specific was not confirmed. Only a couple of mild cases were covered by the study, and larger cohorts that include severe cases with pre-infection samples were considered necessary. Some responding clones were detected in pre-infection memory, suggesting pre-existing cross-reactive memory T cells joined the SARS-CoV-2 response. Contracting CD4+ clones appeared mostly in the CM and EM memory subsets, whereas CD8+ clones were enriched in EMRA.

Sequenced on an Illumina NovaSeq 6000. TCRalpha and TCRbeta cDNA libraries were constructed by 5'RACE with constant-segment primers, with sample barcodes and unique molecular identifiers being introduced. RNA was extracted from every sample with Trizol reagent. The libraries were amplified in two PCR steps, and the second step added a second sample barcode and Illumina TruSeq adapters. Libraries were sequenced on an Illumina NovaSeq with 2 x 150 bp paired-end reads. The paper's data handling went like this. With migec v1.2.7, reads were demultiplexed and then collapsed into UMI-guided consensus sequences. Using mixcr v2.1.11, UMI consensuses were aligned to TRA and TRB V and J templates and then assembled into clonotypes. A clonotype was counted as expanded or contracted only if both edgeR and NoisET called the change significant, with noise models trained on biological replicates. For edgeR calls, the cutoffs were a false discovery rate-adjusted p below 0.01 and a log2 fold-change threshold of 1. As an exploratory analysis of dynamics, PCA with hierarchical clustering was applied to max-normalized trajectories of the 1000 most abundant clonotypes. The CD4 or CD8 phenotype of responding clones was assigned using the separately sequenced CD4+ and CD8+ repertoires. The raw public reads went through TCRdb reprocessing: fastp at Q25, MiXCR clone calling, in-frame beta chains kept. Every distinct CDR3 protein forms one entry, paired with its most common genes and DNA. TCRdb assigned the V and J calls; the authors' analysis was not used. In all, the sample holds fewer than 350,000 distinct CDR3 sequences, and under 8.5% of those were seen once. Of the sample, 20% to 25% is held by the ten largest clones.

Ficoll-Paque density gradient centrifugation was used to isolate PBMCs. Counted from cysteine to phenylalanine, this CDR3 has 15 amino acids. Only the CDR3 DNA is retained, 45 bases long and in frame from the first base. The V end gives up 2 bases and the J end 6 bases, leaving 6 bases in the junction not matched to a gene. Via the germline V gene, CDR1 is SGHTA and CDR2 FQGNSA. The TCR was taken from a man aged 18-30 years who had mild COVID-19 (a few samples of this study predate the infection). The sample titles of this study are shuffled in the database, so cell type and time point are left out; the donor was told from shared clones. Recombination joined TRBV7-2 with TRBJ2-3; 9 bases in the junction line up with TRBD2. Sequencing was carried out using PBMCs or a T cell subset sorted from them (not recorded which). The nucleotide sequence is TGTGCCAGCAGCTTAAAAGCGCGGGGGGGCGATACGCAGTATTTT. It encodes CASSLKARGGDTQYF. The full variable domain, completed from the reference TRBV7-2 and TRBJ2-3 proteins outside the CDR3, reads GAGVSQSPSNKVTEKGKDVELRCDPISGHTALYWYRQSLGQGLEFLIYFQGNSAPDKSGLPSDRFSAERTGGSVSTLTIQRTQQEDSAVYLCASSLKARGGDTQYFGPGTRLTVL.